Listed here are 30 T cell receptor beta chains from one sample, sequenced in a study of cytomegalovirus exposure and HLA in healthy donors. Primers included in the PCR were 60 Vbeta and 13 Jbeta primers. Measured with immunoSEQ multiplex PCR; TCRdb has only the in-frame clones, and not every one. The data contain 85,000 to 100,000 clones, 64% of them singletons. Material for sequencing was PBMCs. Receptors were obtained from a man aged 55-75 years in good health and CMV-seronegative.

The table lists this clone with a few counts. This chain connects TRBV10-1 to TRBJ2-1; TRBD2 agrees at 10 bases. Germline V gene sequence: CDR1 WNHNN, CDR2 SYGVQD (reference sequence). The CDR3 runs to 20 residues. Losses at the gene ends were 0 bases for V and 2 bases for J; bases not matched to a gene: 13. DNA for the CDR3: TGCGCCAGCAGTGAGTCGTCGGCTAGCGGGGGATTATTCCCCTACAATGAGCAGTTCTTC. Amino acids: CASSESSASGGLFPYNEQFF.

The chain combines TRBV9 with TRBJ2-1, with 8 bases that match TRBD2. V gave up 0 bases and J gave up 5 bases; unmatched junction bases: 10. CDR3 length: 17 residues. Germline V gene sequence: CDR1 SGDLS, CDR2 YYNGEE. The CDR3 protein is CASSVGGALRGDNEQFF. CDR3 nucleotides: TGTGCCAGCAGCGTAGGGGGGGCCTTGCGGGGGGACAATGAGCAGTTCTTC.

This CDR3 reads CASSVSYSTDTQYF. The DNA for the CDR3 is TGTGCCAGCAGCGTATCCTACAGCACAGATACGCAGTATTTT. This sequence joins TRBV9 and TRBJ2-3; D unresolved. The CDR3 has 14 amino acids. Trimming stripped 1 base from V and 0 bases from J, with 6 bases between. CDR1 is SGDLS and CDR2 is YYNGEE in the germline V gene. The full variable domain, its missing parts supplied by reference TRBV9 and TRBJ2-3, is DSGVTQTPKHLITATGQRVTLRCSPRSGDLSVYWYQQSLDQGLQFLIQYYNGEERAKGNILERFSAQQFPDLHSELNLSSLELGDSALYFCASSVSYSTDTQYFGPGTRLTVL.

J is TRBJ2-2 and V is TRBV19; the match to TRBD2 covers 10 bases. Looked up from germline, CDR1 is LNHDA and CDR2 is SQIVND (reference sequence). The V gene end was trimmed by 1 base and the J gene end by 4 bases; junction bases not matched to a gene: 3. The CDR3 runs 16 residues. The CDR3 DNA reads TGTGCCAGTAGTATAGTAGCGGGAGGATCCACCGGGGAGCTGTTTTTT. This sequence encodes CASSIVAGGSTGELFF.

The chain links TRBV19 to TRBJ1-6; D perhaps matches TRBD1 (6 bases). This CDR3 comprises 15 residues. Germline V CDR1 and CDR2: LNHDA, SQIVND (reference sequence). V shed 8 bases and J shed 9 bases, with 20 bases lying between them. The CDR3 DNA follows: TGTGCCAGTTCCCCCCTTACAGGGCATAGTTCACCCCTCCACTTT. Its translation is CASSPLTGHSSPLHF.

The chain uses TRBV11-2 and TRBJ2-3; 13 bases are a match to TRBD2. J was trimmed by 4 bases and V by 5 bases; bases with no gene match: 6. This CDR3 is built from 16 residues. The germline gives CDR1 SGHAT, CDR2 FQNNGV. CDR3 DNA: TGTGCCAGCAGCATACTAGCGGGGGGGCAGTCAGATACGCAGTATTTT. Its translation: CASSILAGGQSDTQYF.

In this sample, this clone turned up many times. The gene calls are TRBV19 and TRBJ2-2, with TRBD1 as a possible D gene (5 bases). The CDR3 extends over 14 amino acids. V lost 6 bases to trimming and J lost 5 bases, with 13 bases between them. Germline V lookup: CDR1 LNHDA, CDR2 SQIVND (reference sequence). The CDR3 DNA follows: TGTGCCAGTAGGGGAATCGACAGTACCGGGGAGCTGTTTTTT. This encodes CASRGIDSTGELFF.

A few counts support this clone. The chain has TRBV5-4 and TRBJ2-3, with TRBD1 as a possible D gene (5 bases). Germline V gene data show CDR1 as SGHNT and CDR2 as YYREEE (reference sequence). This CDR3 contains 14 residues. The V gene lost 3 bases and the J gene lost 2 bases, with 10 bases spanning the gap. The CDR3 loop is CASSSDTFTDTQYF. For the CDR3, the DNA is TGTGCCAGCAGCTCGGACACCTTCACAGATACGCAGTATTTT.

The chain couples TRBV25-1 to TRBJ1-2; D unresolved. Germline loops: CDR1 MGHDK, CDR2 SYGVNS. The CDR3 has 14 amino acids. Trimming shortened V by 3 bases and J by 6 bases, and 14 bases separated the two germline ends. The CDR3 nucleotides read TGTGCCAGCAGTGAGCCTGAAACTTTTGATGGCTACACCTTC. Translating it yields CASSEPETFDGYTF.

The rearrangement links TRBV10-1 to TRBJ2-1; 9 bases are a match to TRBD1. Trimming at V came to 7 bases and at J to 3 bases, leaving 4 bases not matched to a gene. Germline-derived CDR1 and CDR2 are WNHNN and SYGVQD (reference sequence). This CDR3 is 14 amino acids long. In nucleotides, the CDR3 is TGCGCCAGCAACCCGGGACAGGGCTACAATGAGCAGTTCTTC. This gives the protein CASNPGQGYNEQFF.

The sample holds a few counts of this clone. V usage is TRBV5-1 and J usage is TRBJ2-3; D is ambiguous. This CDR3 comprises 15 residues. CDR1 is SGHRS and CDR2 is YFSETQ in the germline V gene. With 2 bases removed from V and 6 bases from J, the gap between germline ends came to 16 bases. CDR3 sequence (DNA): TGCGCCAGCAGCTTAAGTGTCAGTATAACGGATACGCAGTATTTT. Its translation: CASSLSVSITDTQYF.

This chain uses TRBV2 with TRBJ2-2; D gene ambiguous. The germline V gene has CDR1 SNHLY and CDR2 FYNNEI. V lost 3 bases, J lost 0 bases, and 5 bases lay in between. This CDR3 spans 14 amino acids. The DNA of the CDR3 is TGTGCCAGCAGTGACAGAACGAACACCGGGGAGCTGTTTTTT. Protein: CASSDRTNTGELFF.

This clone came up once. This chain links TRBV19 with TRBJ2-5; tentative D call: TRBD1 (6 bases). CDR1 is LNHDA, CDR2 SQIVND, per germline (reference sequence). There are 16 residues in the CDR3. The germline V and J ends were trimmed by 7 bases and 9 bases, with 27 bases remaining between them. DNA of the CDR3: TGTGCCAGTATTCATTTCCGGGACACAAAAATTGGAGCCCAGTACTTC. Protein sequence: CASIHFRDTKIGAQYF.

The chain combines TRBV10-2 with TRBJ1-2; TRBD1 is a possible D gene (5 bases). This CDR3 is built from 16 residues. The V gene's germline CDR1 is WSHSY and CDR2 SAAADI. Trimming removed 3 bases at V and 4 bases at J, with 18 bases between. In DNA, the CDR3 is TGCGCCAGCAGTGAAGTTGGCCAGGGCCTAGGCTATGGCTACACCTTC. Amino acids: CASSEVGQGLGYGYTF.

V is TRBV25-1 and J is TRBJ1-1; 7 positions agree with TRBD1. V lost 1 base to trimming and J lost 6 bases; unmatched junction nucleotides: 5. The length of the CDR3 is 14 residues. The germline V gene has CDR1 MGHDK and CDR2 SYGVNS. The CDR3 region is CASSESQGWAEAFF. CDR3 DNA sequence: TGTGCCAGCAGTGAATCACAGGGGTGGGCTGAAGCTTTCTTT.

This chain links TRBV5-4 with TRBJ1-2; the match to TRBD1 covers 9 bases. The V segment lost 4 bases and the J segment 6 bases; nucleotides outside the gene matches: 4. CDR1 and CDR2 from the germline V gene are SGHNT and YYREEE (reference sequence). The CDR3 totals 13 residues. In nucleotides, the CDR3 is TGTGCCAGCAGCCGTACAGGGGGCGATGGCTACACCTTC. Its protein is CASSRTGGDGYTF.

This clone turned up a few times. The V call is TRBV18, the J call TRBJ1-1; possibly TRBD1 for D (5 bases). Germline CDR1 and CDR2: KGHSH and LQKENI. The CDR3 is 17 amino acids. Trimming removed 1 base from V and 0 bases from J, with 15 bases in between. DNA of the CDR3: TGTGCCAGCTCACCACGGGGGGATGGCAGTTTGAACACTGAAGCTTTCTTT. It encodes CASSPRGDGSLNTEAFF.

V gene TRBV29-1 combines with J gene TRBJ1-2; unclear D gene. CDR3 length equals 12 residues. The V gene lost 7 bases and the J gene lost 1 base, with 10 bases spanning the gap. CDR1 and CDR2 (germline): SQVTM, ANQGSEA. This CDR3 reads CSAVWSNYGYTF. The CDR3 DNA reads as TGCAGCGCCGTTTGGAGTAACTATGGCTACACCTTC.

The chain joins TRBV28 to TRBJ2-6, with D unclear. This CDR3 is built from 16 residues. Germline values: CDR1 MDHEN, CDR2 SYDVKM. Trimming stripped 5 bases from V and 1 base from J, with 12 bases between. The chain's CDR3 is CASSPEFRSGANVLTF. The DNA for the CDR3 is TGTGCCAGCAGTCCCGAGTTCCGGTCTGGGGCCAACGTCCTGACTTTC. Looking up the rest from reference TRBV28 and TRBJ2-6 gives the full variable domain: DVKVTQSSRYLVKRTGEKVFLECVQDMDHENMFWYRQDPGLGLRLIYFSYDVKMKEKGDIPEGYSVSREKKERFSLILESASTNQTSMYLCASSPEFRSGANVLTFGAGSRLTVL.

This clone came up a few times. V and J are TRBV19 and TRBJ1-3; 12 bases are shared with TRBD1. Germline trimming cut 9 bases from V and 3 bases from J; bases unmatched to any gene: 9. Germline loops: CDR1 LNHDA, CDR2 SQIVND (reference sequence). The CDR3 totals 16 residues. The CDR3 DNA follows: TGTGCCAGCCGGGACAGGGGGCGCAAAGGTGGAAACACCATATATTTT. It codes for CASRDRGRKGGNTIYF.

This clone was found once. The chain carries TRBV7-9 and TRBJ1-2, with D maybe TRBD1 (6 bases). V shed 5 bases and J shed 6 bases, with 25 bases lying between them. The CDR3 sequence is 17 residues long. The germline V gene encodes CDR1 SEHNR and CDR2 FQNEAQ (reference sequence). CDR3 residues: CASSPKSTLGQTHGYTF. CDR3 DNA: TGTGCCAGCAGCCCCAAAAGTACGCTCGGACAGACACATGGCTACACCTTC.

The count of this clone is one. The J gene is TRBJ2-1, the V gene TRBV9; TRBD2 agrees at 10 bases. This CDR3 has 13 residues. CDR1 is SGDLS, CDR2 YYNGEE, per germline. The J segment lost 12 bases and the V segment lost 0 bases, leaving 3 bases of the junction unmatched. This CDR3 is CASSVVAGGPQFF. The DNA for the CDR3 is TGTGCCAGCAGCGTAGTAGCGGGAGGTCCGCAGTTCTTC.

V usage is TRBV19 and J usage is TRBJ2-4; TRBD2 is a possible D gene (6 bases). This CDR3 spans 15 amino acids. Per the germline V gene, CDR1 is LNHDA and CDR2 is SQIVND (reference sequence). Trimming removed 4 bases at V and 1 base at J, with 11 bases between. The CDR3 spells CASSKEGLAKNIQYF. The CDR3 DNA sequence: TGTGCCAGTAGTAAGGAGGGCCTGGCCAAAAACATTCAGTACTTC.

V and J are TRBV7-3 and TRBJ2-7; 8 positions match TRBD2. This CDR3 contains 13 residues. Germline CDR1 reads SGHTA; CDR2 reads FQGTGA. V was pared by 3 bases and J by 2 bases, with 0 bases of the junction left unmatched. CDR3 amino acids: CASSLTSAYEQYF. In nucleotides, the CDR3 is TGTGCCAGCAGCTTGACTAGCGCCTACGAGCAGTACTTC.

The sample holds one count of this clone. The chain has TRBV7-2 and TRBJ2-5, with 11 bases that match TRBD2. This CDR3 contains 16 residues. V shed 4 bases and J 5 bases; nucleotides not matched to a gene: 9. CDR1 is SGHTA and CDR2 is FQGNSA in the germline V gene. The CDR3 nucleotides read TGTGCCAGCAGCTCCTTAGCGGGAGGGCCCCTTGAGACCCAGTACTTC. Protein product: CASSSLAGGPLETQYF.

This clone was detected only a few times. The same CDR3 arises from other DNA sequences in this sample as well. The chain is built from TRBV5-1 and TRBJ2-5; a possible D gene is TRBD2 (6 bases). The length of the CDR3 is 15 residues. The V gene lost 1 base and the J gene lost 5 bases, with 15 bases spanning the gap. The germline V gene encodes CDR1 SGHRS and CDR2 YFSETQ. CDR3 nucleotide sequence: TGCGCCAGCAGCTTGCTTCGGGGGACCGTGGAGACCCAGTACTTC. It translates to CASSLLRGTVETQYF.

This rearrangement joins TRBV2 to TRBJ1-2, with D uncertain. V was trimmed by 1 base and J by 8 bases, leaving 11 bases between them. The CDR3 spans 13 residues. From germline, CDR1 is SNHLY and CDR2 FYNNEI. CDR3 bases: TGTGCCAGCAGTGAAGGCCCAACGAGGGGCTACACCTTC. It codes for CASSEGPTRGYTF.

CDR3 in amino acids: CSVKPEVTEAFF. The CDR3, as DNA: TGCAGCGTTAAGCCGGAGGTTACTGAAGCTTTCTTT. This sequence joins TRBV29-1 and TRBJ1-1; no clear D gene. Germline CDR1 SQVTM, CDR2 ANQGSEA. Trimming stripped 5 bases from V and 5 bases from J, with 12 bases between. The CDR3 length is 12 residues. Supplemented by reference TRBV29-1 and TRBJ1-1, the full variable domain reads SAVISQKPSRDICQRGTSLTIQCQVDSQVTMMFWYRQQPGQSLTLIATANQGSEATYESGFVIDKFPISRPNLTFSTLTVSNMSPEDSSIYLCSVKPEVTEAFFGQGTRLTVV.

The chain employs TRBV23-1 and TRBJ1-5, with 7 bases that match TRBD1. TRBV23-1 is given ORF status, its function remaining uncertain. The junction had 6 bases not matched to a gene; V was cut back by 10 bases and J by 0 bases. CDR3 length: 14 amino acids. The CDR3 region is CATRGQISNQPQHF. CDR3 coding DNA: TGCGCCACGCGGGGACAGATTAGCAATCAGCCCCAGCATTTT.

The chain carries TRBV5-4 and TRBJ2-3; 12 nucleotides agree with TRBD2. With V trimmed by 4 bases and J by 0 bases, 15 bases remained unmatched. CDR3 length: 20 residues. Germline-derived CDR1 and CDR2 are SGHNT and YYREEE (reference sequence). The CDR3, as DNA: TGTGCCAGCAGCCCCCCCACTAGCGGGGGGACCACCGCTAGCACAGATACGCAGTATTTT. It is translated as CASSPPTSGGTTASTDTQYF. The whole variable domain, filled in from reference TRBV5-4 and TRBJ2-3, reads ETGVTQSPTHLIKTRGQQVTLRCSSQSGHNTVSWYQQALGQGPQFIFQYYREEENGRGNFPPRFSGLQFPNYSSELNVNALELDDSALYLCASSPPTSGGTTASTDTQYFGPGTRLTVL.